This entry features one T cell receptor (beta chain) sequence. Generated by immunoSEQ multiplex PCR, the TCRdb table keeps only in-frame clones and is missing some. This sample yields some 100,000 clones, of which around 90% are seen a single time; under 1.5% belongs to the top ten. The germline V gene encodes CDR1 SGHKS and CDR2 YYEKEE (reference sequence). This CDR3 has 13 amino acids. V lost 7 bases and J 9 bases, leaving 19 bases between the germline ends. This sample was taken from a study of T cell changes during pregnancy in multiple sclerosis. The source was peripheral blood, collected in the second trimester of pregnancy. The gene calls are TRBV5-5 and TRBJ1-2, with a tentative D call TRBD1 (6 bases). This TCR was recovered from a female donor with multiple sclerosis, enrolled in a pregnancy study. Here the CDR3 DNA reads TGTGCCAGCTCCCCGCCGGACAGATCTCGCTACACCTTC. Its protein is CASSPPDRSRYTF.